This passage covers 17 T cell receptor beta chains from one sample sequenced in a study of blood T cell repertoires in COVID-19. Clones were sequenced by immunoSEQ multiplex PCR, and TCRdb holds only the in-frame ones, with some missing. The sample carries fewer than 200,000 clones, 85% to 90% recorded once. Material for sequencing was PBMCs or T cells enriched from blood (not recorded which). The receptor source for this set is a middle-aged woman in a cohort exposed to, infected with or recovered from COVID-19 (not recorded which).

In this sample, this clone turned up many times. This chain links TRBV7-6 with TRBJ2-7, with D tentatively TRBD2 (5 bases). CDR1 and CDR2 (germline): SGHVS, FNYEAQ. The CDR3 totals 12 residues. Trimming cost V 5 bases and J 7 bases, with 12 bases left between them. CDR3 nucleotides: TGTGCCAGCAGCCCTGGAGGTCGGGAGCAGTACTTC. This gives the protein CASSPGGREQYF.

The chain couples TRBV30 to TRBJ1-1; D gene uncertain. Germline assignment: CDR1 GTSNPN and CDR2 SVGIG (reference sequence). CDR3 size: 13 residues. V lost 4 bases and J lost 4, with 13 bases in between. Here the CDR3 reads CAWNGVRRTEAFF. The DNA for the CDR3 is TGTGCCTGGAACGGGGTGCGGCGCACTGAAGCTTTCTTT. The full variable domain, rest sourced from reference TRBV30 and TRBJ1-1, is SQTIHQWPATLVQPVGSPLSLECTVEGTSNPNLYWYRQAAGRGLQLLFYSVGIGQISSEVPQNLSASRPQDRQFILSSKKLLLSDSGFYLCAWNGVRRTEAFFGQGTRLTVV.

The V gene is TRBV2, the J gene TRBJ2-7; unclear D gene. With 8 bases removed from V and 6 bases from J, the gap between germline ends came to 8 bases. Germline CDR1 SNHLY, CDR2 FYNNEI. CDR3 size: 10 residues. Here the CDR3 DNA reads TGTGCCAGCCGGTTGAGCGAGCAGTACTTC. It codes for CASRLSEQYF.

The rearrangement uses TRBV9 and TRBJ1-1; no clear D gene. Germline-derived CDR1 and CDR2 are SGDLS and YYNGEE. Trimming took off 2 bases at V and 4 bases at J, with 12 bases between the two ends. This CDR3 contains 14 residues. This CDR3 is CASSVRSTGTEAFF. The DNA for the CDR3 is TGTGCCAGCAGCGTTCGATCCACCGGCACTGAAGCTTTCTTT. Based on the CDR3 plus reference TRBV9 and TRBJ1-1, the full variable domain is DSGVTQTPKHLITATGQRVTLRCSPRSGDLSVYWYQQSLDQGLQFLIQYYNGEERAKGNILERFSAQQFPDLHSELNLSSLELGDSALYFCASSVRSTGTEAFFGQGTRLTVV.

V usage is TRBV6-5 and J usage is TRBJ1-2; TRBD1 is a possible D gene (5 bases). V lost 6 bases to trimming and J lost 5 bases, with 7 bases between them. This CDR3 is built from 11 residues. Germline CDR1 reads MNHEY; CDR2 reads SVGAGI. The CDR3 protein is CASRGGYGYTF. CDR3 bases: TGTGCCAGCAGGGGGGGGTATGGCTACACCTTC.

The chain has TRBV9 and TRBJ2-7, with 7 bases matching TRBD1. CDR1 and CDR2 from the germline V gene are SGDLS and YYNGEE. The CDR3 extends over 16 amino acids. Trimming cost V 0 bases and J 3 bases; bases outside gene matches: 9. The CDR3 loop reads CASSVEGGTAYYEQYF. The CDR3 coding sequence is TGTGCCAGCAGCGTAGAAGGTGGGACAGCCTACTACGAGCAGTACTTC.

The chain is built from TRBV14 and TRBJ1-4; maybe TRBD1 (5 bases). CDR1 SGHDN and CDR2 FVKESK come from the germline V gene. This CDR3 contains 15 residues. V was cut by 1 base and J by 7 bases, with 13 bases left in between. CDR3 protein: CASSQVKGLGEKLFF. The CDR3 coding sequence is TGTGCCAGCAGCCAAGTGAAGGGACTAGGTGAAAAACTGTTTTTT.

V is TRBV24-1 and J is TRBJ2-2, with 10 bases that match TRBD1. This CDR3 comprises 18 residues. CDR1 KGHDR and CDR2 SFDVKD come from the germline V gene. With V trimmed by 4 bases and J by 4 bases, 11 bases remained unmatched. CDR3 amino acids: CATSEQDRGVWGTGELFF. In DNA form, the CDR3 reads TGTGCCACCAGTGAACAGGACAGGGGGGTATGGGGCACCGGGGAGCTGTTTTTT.

This chain joins TRBV27 and TRBJ1-5; TRBD1 matches at 7 bases. CDR3 length: 15 amino acids. J was trimmed by 4 bases and V by 4 bases; bases with no gene match: 7. Germline CDR1 is MNHEY and CDR2 is SMNVEV (reference sequence). The CDR3 DNA is TGTGCCAGCAGTTCTTTCGGGACAGAAAATCAGCCCCAGCATTTT. Translation gives CASSSFGTENQPQHF.

This clone showed up just a few times. The CDR3 DNA reads TGTGCCAGCAGCGCTAGCGGGAGTTGGTCGTACGAGCAGTACTTC. It is translated as CASSASGSWSYEQYF. V gene TRBV6-5 combines with J gene TRBJ2-7, with 10 nucleotides matching TRBD2. CDR1 is MNHEY, CDR2 SVGAGI, per germline. With 6 bases clipped from V and 4 bases from J, the junction kept 9 bases outside the gene matches. The CDR3 consists of 15 residues.

The rearrangement joins TRBV28 to TRBJ2-7, with D maybe TRBD2 (5 bases). The V gene's germline CDR1 is MDHEN and CDR2 SYDVKM. The CDR3 length is 16 residues. Trimming took 5 bases from V and 5 from J, leaving 22 bases between them. CDR3: CASSTADQAGVNEQYF. CDR3 DNA: TGTGCCAGCAGTACTGCGGACCAGGCCGGGGTTAACGAGCAGTACTTC.

The V gene is TRBV7-7, the J gene TRBJ2-7; 7 bases fit TRBD1. This CDR3 spans 14 amino acids. CDR1 is SSHAT, CDR2 FNYEAQ, per germline (reference sequence). With 5 bases clipped from V and 6 bases from J, the junction kept 10 bases outside the gene matches. CDR3 residues: CASSLRQGFGEQYF. CDR3 coding DNA: TGTGCCAGCAGCCTCCGACAGGGTTTCGGCGAGCAGTACTTC.

The chain employs TRBV30 and TRBJ2-2; D uncertain. The CDR3 has 14 amino acids. V lost 3 bases and J 6 bases, leaving 14 bases between the germline ends. CDR1 is GTSNPN, CDR2 SVGIG, per germline (reference sequence). CDR3 region: CAWSKTLGAGELFF. The DNA of the CDR3 is TGTGCCTGGAGCAAGACCCTAGGCGCCGGGGAGCTGTTTTTT.

The V and J genes are TRBV29-1 and TRBJ1-1; 7 bases match TRBD1. V dropped 2 bases and J dropped 1; count of bases not matched to a gene: 4. CDR3 size: 14 residues. CDR1 is SQVTM, CDR2 ANQGSEA, per germline. The CDR3 reads CSVEPDRENTEAFF. The CDR3 nucleotides read TGCAGCGTTGAACCAGACAGGGAGAACACTGAAGCTTTCTTT. The complete variable domain, with remaining parts taken from reference TRBV29-1 and TRBJ1-1, reads SAVISQKPSRDICQRGTSLTIQCQVDSQVTMMFWYRQQPGQSLTLIATANQGSEATYESGFVIDKFPISRPNLTFSTLTVSNMSPEDSSIYLCSVEPDRENTEAFFGQGTRLTVV.

The DNA for the CDR3 is TGCGCCAGCAGCCAAGGGCCTAGCGGGAAAACGAACACCGGGGAGCTGTTTTTT. Translated, it gives CASSQGPSGKTNTGELFF. The chain links TRBV4-3 to TRBJ2-2; 9 nucleotides match TRBD2. The germline V gene has CDR1 LGHNA and CDR2 YSLEER. V dropped 1 base and J dropped 0; count of bases not matched to a gene: 6. The CDR3 has 18 residues.

The chain couples TRBV3-1 (or the pseudogene TRBV3-2) to TRBJ2-1; 8 bases fit TRBD2. The germline V gene encodes CDR1 LGHDT and CDR2 YNNKEL (reference sequence). The CDR3 totals 11 residues. V was clipped by 8 bases and J by 9 bases; unmatched bases: 3. In DNA, the CDR3 is TGTGCCAGCGAGAGCGGGGGTGAGCAGTTCTTC. It codes for CASESGGEQFF.

The chain joins TRBV30 to TRBJ2-3; 8 bases fit TRBD2. Trimming took 3 bases from V and 3 from J; bases not matched to a gene: 5. From germline, CDR1 is GTSNPN and CDR2 SVGIG (reference sequence). The CDR3 totals 14 residues. Here the CDR3 reads CAWSAGLATDTQYF. The DNA of the CDR3 is TGTGCCTGGAGCGCAGGACTAGCAACAGATACGCAGTATTTT.